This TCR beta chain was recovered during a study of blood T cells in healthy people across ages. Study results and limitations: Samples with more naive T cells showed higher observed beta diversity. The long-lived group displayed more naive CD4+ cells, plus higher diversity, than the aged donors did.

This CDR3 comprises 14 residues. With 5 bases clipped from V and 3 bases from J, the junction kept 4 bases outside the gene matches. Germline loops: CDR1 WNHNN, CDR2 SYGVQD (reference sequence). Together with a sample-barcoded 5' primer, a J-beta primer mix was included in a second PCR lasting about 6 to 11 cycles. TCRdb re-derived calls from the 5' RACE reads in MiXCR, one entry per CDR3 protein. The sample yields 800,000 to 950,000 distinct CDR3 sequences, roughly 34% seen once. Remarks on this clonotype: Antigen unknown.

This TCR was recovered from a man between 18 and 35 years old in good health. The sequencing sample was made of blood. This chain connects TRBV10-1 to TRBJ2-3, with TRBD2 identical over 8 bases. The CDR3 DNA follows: TGCGCCAGCAGTCGGACTAGCCCAACAGATACGCAGTATTTT. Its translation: CASSRTSPTDTQYF.